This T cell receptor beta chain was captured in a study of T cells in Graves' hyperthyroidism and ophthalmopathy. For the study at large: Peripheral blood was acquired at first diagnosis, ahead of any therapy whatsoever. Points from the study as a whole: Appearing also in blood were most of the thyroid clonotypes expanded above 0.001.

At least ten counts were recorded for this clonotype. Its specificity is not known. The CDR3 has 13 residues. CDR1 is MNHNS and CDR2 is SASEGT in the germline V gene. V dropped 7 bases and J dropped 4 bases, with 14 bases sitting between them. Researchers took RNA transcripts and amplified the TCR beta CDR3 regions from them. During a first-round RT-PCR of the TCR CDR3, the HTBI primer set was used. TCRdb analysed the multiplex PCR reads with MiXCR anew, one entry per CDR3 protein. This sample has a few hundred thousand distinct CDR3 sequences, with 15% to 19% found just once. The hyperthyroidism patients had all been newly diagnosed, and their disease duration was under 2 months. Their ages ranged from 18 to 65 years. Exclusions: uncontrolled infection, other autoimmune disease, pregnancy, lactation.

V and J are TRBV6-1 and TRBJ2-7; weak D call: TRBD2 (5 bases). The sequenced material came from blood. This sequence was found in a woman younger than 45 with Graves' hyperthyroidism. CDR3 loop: CASTTAGKYEQYF. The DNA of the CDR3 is TGTGCCAGCACCACAGCCGGGAAATACGAGCAGTACTTC.